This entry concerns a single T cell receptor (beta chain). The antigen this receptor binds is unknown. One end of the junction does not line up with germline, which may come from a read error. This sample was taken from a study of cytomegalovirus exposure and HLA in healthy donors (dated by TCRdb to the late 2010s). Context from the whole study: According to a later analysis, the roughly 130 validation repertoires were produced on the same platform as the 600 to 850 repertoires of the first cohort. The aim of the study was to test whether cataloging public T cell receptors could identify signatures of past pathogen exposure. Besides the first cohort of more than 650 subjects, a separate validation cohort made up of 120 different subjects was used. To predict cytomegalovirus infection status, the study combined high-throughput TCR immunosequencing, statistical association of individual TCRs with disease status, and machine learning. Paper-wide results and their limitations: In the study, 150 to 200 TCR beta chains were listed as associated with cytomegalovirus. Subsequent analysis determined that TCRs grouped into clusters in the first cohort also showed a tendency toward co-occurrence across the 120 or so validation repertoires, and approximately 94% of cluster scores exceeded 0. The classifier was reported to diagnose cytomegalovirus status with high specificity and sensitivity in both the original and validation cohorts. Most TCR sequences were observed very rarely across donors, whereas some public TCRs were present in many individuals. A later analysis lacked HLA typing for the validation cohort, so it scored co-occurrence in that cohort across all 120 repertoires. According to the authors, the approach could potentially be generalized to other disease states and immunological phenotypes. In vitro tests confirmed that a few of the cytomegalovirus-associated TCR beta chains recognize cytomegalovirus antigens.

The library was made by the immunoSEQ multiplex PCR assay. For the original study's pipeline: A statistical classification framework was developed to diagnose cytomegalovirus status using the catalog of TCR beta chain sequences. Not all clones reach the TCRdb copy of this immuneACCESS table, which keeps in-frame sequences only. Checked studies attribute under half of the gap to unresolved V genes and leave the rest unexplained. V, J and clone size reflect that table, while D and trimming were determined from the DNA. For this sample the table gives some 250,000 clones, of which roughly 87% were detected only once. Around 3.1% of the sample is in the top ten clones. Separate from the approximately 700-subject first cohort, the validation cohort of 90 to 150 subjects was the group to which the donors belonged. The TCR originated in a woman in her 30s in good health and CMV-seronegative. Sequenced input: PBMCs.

Here the CDR3 is given as CSTRGLDNNEQFF. In nucleotide form, the sequence is TGTTCCACTCGGGGGCTAGATAACAATGAGCAGTTCTTC. The chain is assembled from TRBV29-1 and TRBJ2-1; the D call is possibly TRBD1 or TRBD2, each sharing 6 bases. CDR1 and CDR2, per the germline V gene, are SQVTM and ANQGSEA. The CDR3 covers 13 residues, taking in both the cysteine and the phenylalanine. The entry retains the CDR3 DNA only, 39 bases that are in frame from base 1.